These 8 T cell receptor beta chains share one sample of origin, sequenced in a study of blood T cell repertoires in COVID-19 (dated by TCRdb to between 2020 and 2021). Libraries came from the immunoSEQ multiplex PCR assay. Imported from immuneACCESS, the table was reduced by TCRdb to in-frame sequences with V and J called. These copies leave out some clones; in studies compared against another copy, an unresolved V gene accounts for under half, and the cause of the remainder is not known. The sample yields over 65,000 clones; over 85% were counted once. The top ten constitute just over 9% of the sample. The sample comprised peripheral blood. The source is a human donor in a cohort sampled during active COVID-19.

The chain employs TRBV18 and TRBJ2-3; 9 bases line up with TRBD1. Germline loops: CDR1 KGHSH, CDR2 LQKENI. The CDR3 sequence is 15 residues long. With 2 bases clipped from V and 2 bases from J, the junction kept 2 bases outside the gene matches. The chain's CDR3 is CASSPGQGLTDTQYF. As DNA, the CDR3 is TGTGCCAGCTCACCAGGACAGGGGCTCACAGATACGCAGTATTTT.

This clone was seen only once. This chain connects TRBV27 to TRBJ2-6; D might be TRBD1 (5 bases). From germline, CDR1 is MNHEY and CDR2 SMNVEV (reference sequence). Between the trimmed V and J ends, which lost 7 bases and 1 base, there was a span of 29 bases. CDR3 length: 21 amino acids. The CDR3 DNA follows: TGTGCCAGCAAACGGACCCTTTGGCAGGGTGGTTCCCAATCTGGGGCCAACGTCCTGACTTTC. This gives the protein CASKRTLWQGGSQSGANVLTF.

The chain recombines TRBV5-1 with TRBJ2-7; D gene unclear. The V end was cut by 2 bases, the J end by 3 bases, with 9 bases between. Germline V gene lookup returns CDR1 SGHRS and CDR2 YFSETQ. There are 13 residues in the CDR3. CDR3 DNA sequence: TGCGCCAGCAGCTTCCGGGTGGACTACGAGCAGTACTTC. Translating gives CASSFRVDYEQYF. Full variable domain (rest looked up from reference TRBV5-1 and TRBJ2-7): KAGVTQTPRYLIKTRGQQVTLSCSPISGHRSVSWYQQTPGQGLQFLFEYFSETQRNKGNFPGRFSGRQFSNSRSEMNVSTLELGDSALYLCASSFRVDYEQYFGPGTRLTVT.

V and J are TRBV6-6 and TRBJ2-5, with TRBD1 as a possible D gene (6 bases). Looked up from germline, CDR1 is MNHNY and CDR2 is SVGAGI (reference sequence). CDR3 length: 14 residues. Between the trimmed V and J ends, which lost 6 bases and 1 base, there was a span of 12 bases. This chain's CDR3 is CASRQGFVQETQYF. The CDR3 DNA sequence: TGTGCCAGCAGACAGGGTTTTGTCCAAGAGACCCAGTACTTC.

This chain links TRBV2 with TRBJ1-1; possibly TRBD1 for D (6 bases). Trimming took off 4 bases at V and 1 base at J, with 7 bases between the two ends. CDR1 SNHLY and CDR2 FYNNEI come from the germline V gene. This CDR3 contains 13 residues. The CDR3 sequence is CASSVGQNTEAFF. The CDR3 DNA reads as TGTGCCAGCAGTGTGGGACAGAACACTGAAGCTTTCTTT. Filled out from reference TRBV2 and TRBJ1-1, the complete variable domain reads EPEVTQTPSHQVTQMGQEVILRCVPISNHLYFYWYRQILGQKVEFLVSFYNNEISEKSEIFDDQFSVERPDGSNFTLKIRSTKLEDSAMYFCASSVGQNTEAFFGQGTRLTVV.

The gene calls are TRBV6-6 and TRBJ1-5; 7 bases align to TRBD1. Germline loops: CDR1 MNHNY, CDR2 SVGAGI (reference sequence). This CDR3 contains 16 residues. Trimming cost V 6 bases and J 2 bases; bases outside gene matches: 10. CDR3: CASSQHGTVGNQPQHF. The CDR3 DNA sequence: TGTGCCAGCAGCCAACATGGGACAGTAGGCAATCAGCCCCAGCATTTT.

This chain links TRBV7-3 with TRBJ2-3, with D possibly TRBD2 on 7 matching bases. The germline CDR1 and CDR2 sequences are SGHTA and FQGTGA. This CDR3 contains 13 residues. V gave up 8 bases and J gave up 2 bases, with 11 bases separating them. The CDR3 DNA reads TGTGCCAGCGCCGCGGGGGCCACAGATACGCAGTATTTT. Encoded protein: CASAAGATDTQYF. The full variable domain, in which reference TRBV7-3 and TRBJ2-3 provide the parts outside the CDR3, is GAGVSQTPSNKVTEKGKYVELRCDPISGHTALYWYRQSLGQGPEFLIYFQGTGAADDSGLPNDRFFAVRPEGSVSTLKIQRTERGDSAVYLCASAAGATDTQYFGPGTRLTVL.

The rearrangement links TRBV2 to TRBJ1-1; perhaps TRBD1 as D (6 bases). The V end was cut by 4 bases, the J end by 0 bases, with 12 bases between. CDR3 length: 15 amino acids. In germline, CDR1 is SNHLY, CDR2 FYNNEI. In DNA, the CDR3 is TGTGCCAGCAGTGGATCGACAGGAATGAACACTGAAGCTTTCTTT. Protein: CASSGSTGMNTEAFF.